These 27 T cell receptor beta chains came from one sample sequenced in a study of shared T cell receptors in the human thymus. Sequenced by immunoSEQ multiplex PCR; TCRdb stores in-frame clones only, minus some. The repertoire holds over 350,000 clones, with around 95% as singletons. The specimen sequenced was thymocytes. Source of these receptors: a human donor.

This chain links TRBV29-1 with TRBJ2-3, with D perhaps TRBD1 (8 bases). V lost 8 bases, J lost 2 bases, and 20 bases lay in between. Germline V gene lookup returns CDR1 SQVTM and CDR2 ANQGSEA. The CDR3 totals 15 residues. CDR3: CSPYRAGQDTDTQYF. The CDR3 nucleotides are TGCAGCCCTTACCGAGCGGGACAGGACACAGATACGCAGTATTTT.

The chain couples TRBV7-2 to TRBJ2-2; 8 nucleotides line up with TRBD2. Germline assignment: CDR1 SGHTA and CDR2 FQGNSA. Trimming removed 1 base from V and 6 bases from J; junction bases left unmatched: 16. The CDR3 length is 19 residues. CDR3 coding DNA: TGTGCCAGCAGCTTAGTTCTGGGGGGAAGCGGGAGCGAATCCGGGGAGCTGTTTTTT. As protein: CASSLVLGGSGSESGELFF.

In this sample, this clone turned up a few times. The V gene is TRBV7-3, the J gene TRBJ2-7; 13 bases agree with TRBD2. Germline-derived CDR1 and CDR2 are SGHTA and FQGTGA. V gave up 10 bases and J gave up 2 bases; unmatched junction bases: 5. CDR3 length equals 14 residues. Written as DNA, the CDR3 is TGTGCCACCCCGGGGACTAGCGGGACCTACGAGCAGTACTTC. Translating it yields CATPGTSGTYEQYF.

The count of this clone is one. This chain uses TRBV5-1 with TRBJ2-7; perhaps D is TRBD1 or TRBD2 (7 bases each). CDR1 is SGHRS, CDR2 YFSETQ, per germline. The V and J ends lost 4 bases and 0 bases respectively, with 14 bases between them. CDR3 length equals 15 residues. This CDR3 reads CASSGQRDSSYEQYF. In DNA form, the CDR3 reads TGCGCCAGCAGCGGACAGCGGGACAGCTCCTACGAGCAGTACTTC.

CDR3 sequence reads: CASSLVDTGGNTIYF. Here the CDR3 DNA reads TGTGCCAGCAGCTTAGTCGACACGGGGGGAAACACCATATATTTT. This chain connects TRBV11-2 to TRBJ1-3; no definite D call. CDR1 and CDR2 (germline): SGHAT, FQNNGV. The CDR3 runs to 15 residues. V gave up 1 base and J gave up 4 bases, with 11 bases separating them.

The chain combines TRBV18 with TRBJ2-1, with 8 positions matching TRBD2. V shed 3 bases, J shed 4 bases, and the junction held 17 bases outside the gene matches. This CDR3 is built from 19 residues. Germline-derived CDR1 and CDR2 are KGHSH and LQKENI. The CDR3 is CASSPAGRLSGRVYNEQFF. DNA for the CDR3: TGTGCCAGCTCACCCGCGGGACGGTTAAGCGGGAGAGTGTACAATGAGCAGTTCTTC. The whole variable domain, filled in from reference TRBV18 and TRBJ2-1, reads NAGVMQNPRHLVRRRGQEARLRCSPMKGHSHVYWYRQLPEEGLKFMVYLQKENIIDESGMPKERFSAEFPKEGPSILRIQQVVRGDSAAYFCASSPAGRLSGRVYNEQFFGPGTRLTVL.

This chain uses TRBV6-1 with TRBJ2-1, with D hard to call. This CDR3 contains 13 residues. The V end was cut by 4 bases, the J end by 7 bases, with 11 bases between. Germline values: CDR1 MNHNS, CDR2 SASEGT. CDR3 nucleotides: TGTGCCAGCAGTGGGGCTCACTCGAATGAGCAGTTCTTC. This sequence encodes CASSGAHSNEQFF.

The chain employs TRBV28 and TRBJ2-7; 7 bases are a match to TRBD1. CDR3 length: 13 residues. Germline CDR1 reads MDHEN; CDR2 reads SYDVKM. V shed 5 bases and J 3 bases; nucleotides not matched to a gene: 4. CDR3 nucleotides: TGTGCCAGCAGTCCGGGACAGATCTACGAGCAGTACTTC. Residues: CASSPGQIYEQYF. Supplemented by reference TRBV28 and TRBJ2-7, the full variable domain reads DVKVTQSSRYLVKRTGEKVFLECVQDMDHENMFWYRQDPGLGLRLIYFSYDVKMKEKGDIPEGYSVSREKKERFSLILESASTNQTSMYLCASSPGQIYEQYFGPGTRLTVT.

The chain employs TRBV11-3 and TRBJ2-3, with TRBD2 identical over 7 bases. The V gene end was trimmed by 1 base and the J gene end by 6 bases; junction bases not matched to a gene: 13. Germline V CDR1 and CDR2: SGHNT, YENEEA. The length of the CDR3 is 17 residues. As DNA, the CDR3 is TGTGCCAGCAGCTTAGGACGGGACTATTGGGGTAGGGATACGCAGTATTTT. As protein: CASSLGRDYWGRDTQYF.

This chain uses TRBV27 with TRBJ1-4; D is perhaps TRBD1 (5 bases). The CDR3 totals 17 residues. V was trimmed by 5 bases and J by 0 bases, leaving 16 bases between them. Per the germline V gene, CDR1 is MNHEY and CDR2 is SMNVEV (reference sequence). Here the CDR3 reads CASSDSGEDATNEKLFF. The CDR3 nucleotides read TGTGCCAGCAGTGACAGTGGGGAAGATGCAACTAATGAAAAACTGTTTTTT. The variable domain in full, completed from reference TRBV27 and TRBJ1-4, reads EAQVTQNPRYLITVTGKKLTVTCSQNMNHEYMSWYRQDPGLGLRQIYYSMNVEVTDKGDVPEGYKVSRKEKRNFPLILESPSPNQTSLYFCASSDSGEDATNEKLFFGSGTQLSVL.

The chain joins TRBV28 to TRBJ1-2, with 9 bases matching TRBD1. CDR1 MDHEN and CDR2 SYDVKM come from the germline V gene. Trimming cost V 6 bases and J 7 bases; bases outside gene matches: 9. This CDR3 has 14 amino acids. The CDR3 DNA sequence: TGTGCCAGCAGCTCCGGGGACAGGGTCGGTGGCTACACCTTC. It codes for CASSSGDRVGGYTF.

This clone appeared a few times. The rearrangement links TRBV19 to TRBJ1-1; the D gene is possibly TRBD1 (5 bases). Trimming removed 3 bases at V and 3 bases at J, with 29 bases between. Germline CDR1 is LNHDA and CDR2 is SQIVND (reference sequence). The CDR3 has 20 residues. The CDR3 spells CASSMPRKRSRGISHTEAFF. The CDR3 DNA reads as TGTGCCAGTAGTATGCCCCGGAAGCGTTCCCGGGGGATATCCCACACTGAAGCTTTCTTT. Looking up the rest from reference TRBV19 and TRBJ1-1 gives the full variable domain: DGGITQSPKYLFRKEGQNVTLSCEQNLNHDAMYWYRQDPGQGLRLIYYSQIVNDFQKGDIAEGYSVSREKKESFPLTVTSAQKNPTAFYLCASSMPRKRSRGISHTEAFFGQGTRLTVV.

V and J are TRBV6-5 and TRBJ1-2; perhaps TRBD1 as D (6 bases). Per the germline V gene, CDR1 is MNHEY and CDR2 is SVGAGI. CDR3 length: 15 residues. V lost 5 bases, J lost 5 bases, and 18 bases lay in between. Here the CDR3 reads CASSQGTGHSYGYTF. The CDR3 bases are TGTGCCAGCAGTCAAGGCACGGGACACTCGTATGGCTACACCTTC.

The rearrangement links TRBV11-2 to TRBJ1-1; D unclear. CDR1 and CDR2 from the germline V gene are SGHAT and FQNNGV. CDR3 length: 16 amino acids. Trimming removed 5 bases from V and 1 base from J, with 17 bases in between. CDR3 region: CASSPSHGYGNTEAFF. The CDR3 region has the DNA TGTGCCAGCAGCCCATCTCACGGTTACGGGAACACTGAAGCTTTCTTT.

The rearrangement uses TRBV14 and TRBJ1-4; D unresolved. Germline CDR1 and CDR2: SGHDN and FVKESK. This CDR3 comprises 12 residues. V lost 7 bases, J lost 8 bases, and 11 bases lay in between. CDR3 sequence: CASTIKGEKLFF. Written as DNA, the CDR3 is TGTGCCAGCACCATTAAGGGAGAAAAACTGTTTTTT.

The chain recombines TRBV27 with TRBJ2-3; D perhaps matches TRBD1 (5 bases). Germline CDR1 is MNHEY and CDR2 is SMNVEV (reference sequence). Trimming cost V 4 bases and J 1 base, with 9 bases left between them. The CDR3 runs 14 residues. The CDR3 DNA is TGTGCCAGCAGTTACGGACAACGCACAGATACGCAGTATTTT. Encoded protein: CASSYGQRTDTQYF.

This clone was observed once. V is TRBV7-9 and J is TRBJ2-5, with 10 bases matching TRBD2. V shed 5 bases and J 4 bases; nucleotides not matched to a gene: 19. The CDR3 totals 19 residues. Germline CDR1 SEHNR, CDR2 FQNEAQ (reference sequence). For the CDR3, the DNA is TGTGCCAGCAGCCACCCGGGACAGGCTAGCGGGAGACGGCGAGAGACCCAGTACTTC. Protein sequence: CASSHPGQASGRRRETQYF.

CDR3 sequence reads: CASSPTSVEELFF. The CDR3 nucleotides are TGTGCCAGCAGCCCAACTAGCGTTGAGGAGCTGTTTTTT. V usage is TRBV7-3 and J usage is TRBJ2-2; TRBD2 matches at 7 bases. Germline loops: CDR1 SGHTA, CDR2 FQGTGA. This CDR3 comprises 13 residues. V gave up 5 bases and J gave up 10 bases; unmatched junction bases: 7.

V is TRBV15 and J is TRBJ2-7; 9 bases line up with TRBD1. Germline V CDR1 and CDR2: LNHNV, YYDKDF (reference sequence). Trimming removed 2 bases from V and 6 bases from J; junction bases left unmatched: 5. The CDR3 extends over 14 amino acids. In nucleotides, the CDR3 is TGTGCCACCAGCAGAAGGGACAGGGTTACCGAGCAGTACTTC. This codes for CATSRRDRVTEQYF.

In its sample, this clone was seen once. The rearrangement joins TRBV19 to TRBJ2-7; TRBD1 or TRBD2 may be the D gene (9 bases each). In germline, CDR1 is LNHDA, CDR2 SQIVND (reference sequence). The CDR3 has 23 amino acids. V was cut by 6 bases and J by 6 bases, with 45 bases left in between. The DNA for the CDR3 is TGTGCCAGTAGCACTCGTCCCGGGACAGGGAACCGCGGGAGGGCAAGGACTGGCTTCGAGCAGTACTTC. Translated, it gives CASSTRPGTGNRGRARTGFEQYF. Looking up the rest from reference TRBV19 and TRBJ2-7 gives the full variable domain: DGGITQSPKYLFRKEGQNVTLSCEQNLNHDAMYWYRQDPGQGLRLIYYSQIVNDFQKGDIAEGYSVSREKKESFPLTVTSAQKNPTAFYLCASSTRPGTGNRGRARTGFEQYFGPGTRLTVT.

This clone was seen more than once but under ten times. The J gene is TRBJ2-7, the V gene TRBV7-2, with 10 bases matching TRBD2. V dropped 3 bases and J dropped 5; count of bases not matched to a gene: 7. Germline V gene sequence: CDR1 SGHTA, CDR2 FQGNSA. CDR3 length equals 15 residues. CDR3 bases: TGTGCCAGCAGCTTCGGGACTAGCGTATTAGACGAGCAGTACTTC. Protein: CASSFGTSVLDEQYF.

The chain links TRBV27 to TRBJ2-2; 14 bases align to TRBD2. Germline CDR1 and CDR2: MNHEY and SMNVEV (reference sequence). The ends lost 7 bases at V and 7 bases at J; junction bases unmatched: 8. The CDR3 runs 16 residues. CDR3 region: CASTRTSGRNGGELFF. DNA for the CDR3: TGTGCCAGCACCAGGACTAGCGGGAGGAATGGCGGGGAGCTGTTTTTT.

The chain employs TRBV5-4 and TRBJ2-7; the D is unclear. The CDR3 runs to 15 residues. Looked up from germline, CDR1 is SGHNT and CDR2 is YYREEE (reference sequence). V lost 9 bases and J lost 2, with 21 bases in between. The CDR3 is CATGMGSSKAYEQYF. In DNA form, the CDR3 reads TGTGCCACCGGTATGGGGTCTAGTAAGGCCTACGAGCAGTACTTC.

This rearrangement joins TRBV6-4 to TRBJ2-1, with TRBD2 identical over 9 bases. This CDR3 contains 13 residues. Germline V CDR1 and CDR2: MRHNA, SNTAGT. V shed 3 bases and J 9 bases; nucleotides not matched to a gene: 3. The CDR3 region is CASSEAGGSEQFF. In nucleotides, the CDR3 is TGTGCCAGCAGTGAGGCGGGAGGGAGTGAGCAGTTCTTC.

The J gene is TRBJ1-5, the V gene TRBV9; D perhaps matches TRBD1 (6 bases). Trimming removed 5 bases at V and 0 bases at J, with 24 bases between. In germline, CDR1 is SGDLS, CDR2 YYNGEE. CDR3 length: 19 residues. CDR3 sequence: CASRATGRSGDNSNQPQHF. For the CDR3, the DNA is TGTGCCAGCAGAGCTACGGGTCGGTCGGGGGACAATAGCAATCAGCCCCAGCATTTT.

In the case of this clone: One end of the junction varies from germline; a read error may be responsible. The CDR3 nucleotides read TGCGCCAGCCGCTTGTGTCGGGACTGCCAGGGGCCTGAAGCTTTCTTT. The encoded protein is CASRLCRDCQGPEAFF. The chain joins TRBV5-1 to TRBJ1-1, with D maybe TRBD1 (6 bases). The CDR3 is 16 amino acids. Germline assignment: CDR1 SGHRS and CDR2 YFSETQ.

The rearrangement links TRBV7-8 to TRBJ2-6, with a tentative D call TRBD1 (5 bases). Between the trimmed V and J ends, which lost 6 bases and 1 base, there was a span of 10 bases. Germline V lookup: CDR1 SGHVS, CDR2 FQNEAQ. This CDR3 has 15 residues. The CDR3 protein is CASSSRQSGANVLTF. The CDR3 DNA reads TGTGCCAGCAGTTCCCGACAGTCTGGGGCCAACGTCCTGACTTTC.